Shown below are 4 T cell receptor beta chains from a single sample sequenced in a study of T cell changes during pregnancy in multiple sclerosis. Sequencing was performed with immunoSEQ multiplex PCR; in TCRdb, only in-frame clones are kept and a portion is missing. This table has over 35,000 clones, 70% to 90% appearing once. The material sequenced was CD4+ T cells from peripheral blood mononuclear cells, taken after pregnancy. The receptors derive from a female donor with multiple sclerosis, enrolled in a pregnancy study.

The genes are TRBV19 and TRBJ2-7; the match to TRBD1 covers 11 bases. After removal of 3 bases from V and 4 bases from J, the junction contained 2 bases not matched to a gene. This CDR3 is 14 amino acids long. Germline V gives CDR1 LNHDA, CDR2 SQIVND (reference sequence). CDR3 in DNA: TGTGCCAGTAGTATCGGACAGGGGGCTTACGAGCAGTACTTC. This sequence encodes CASSIGQGAYEQYF.

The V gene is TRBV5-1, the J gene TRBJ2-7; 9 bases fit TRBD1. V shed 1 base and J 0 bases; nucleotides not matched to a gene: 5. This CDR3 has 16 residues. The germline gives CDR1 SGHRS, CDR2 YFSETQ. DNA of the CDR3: TGCGCCAGCAGCTTGCTCGGGACAGGGAGCTCCTACGAGCAGTACTTC. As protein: CASSLLGTGSSYEQYF.

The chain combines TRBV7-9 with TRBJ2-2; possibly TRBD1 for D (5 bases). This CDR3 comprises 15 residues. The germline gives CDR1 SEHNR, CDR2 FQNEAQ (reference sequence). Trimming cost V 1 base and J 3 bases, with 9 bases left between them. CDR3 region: CASSLVRVDTGELFF. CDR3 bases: TGTGCCAGCAGCTTAGTCAGGGTTGACACCGGGGAGCTGTTTTTT.

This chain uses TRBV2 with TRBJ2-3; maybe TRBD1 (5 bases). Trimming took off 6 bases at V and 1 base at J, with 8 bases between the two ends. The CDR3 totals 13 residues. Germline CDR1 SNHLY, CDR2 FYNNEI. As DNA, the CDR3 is TGTGCCAGCAGGAAACAGGGCACAGATACGCAGTATTTT. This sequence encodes CASRKQGTDTQYF. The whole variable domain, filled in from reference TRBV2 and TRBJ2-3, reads EPEVTQTPSHQVTQMGQEVILRCVPISNHLYFYWYRQILGQKVEFLVSFYNNEISEKSEIFDDQFSVERPDGSNFTLKIRSTKLEDSAMYFCASRKQGTDTQYFGPGTRLTVL.